Detailed here is one TCR beta chain. The data stem from a study of blood T cell repertoires in COVID-19. Ages ranged from about 18 to 89 years, with residence in approximately 25 US areas. Participant-reported clinical history was the basis for cohort assignment. For recovered donors of Cohort 3, there were two negative PCRs, clearance, or symptom resolution. Trimming shortened V by 2 bases and J by 4 bases, and 6 bases separated the two germline ends. The CDR3 runs to 13 residues. Germline CDR1 reads MNHNS; CDR2 reads SASEGT. Sequenced by immunoSEQ multiplex PCR; TCRdb stores in-frame clones only, minus some. The sample yields some 400,000 clones, over 75% seen once.

The sequenced sample consisted of PBMCs or T cells enriched from blood (not recorded which). The rearrangement uses TRBV6-1 and TRBJ1-5; D unclear. This TCR came from a young man who had recovered from COVID-19. CDR3 sequence: CASSESLNQPQHF. As DNA, the CDR3 is TGTGCCAGCAGTGAATCCTTGAATCAGCCCCAGCATTTT.